This T cell receptor beta chain is from a study of cytomegalovirus exposure and HLA in healthy donors. On the study more broadly: Clustering assigned about 79% of the approximately 400 genotyped donors to the Caucasian-associated ancestry cluster.

PCR was performed using 60 Vbeta and 13 Jbeta primers. Only in-frame clones appear in the TCRdb table, and some are missing; sequencing was by immunoSEQ multiplex PCR. The data contain about 140,000 clones, approximately 82% of them singletons. This CDR3 spans 13 amino acids. The germline V and J ends were trimmed by 0 bases and 8 bases, with 8 bases remaining between them. From germline, CDR1 is SGHRS and CDR2 YFSETQ. V and J are TRBV5-1 and TRBJ1-4, with TRBD1 as a possible D gene (5 bases). This receptor was identified in a young man in good health and CMV-seropositive. Sequenced material: PBMCs. CDR3 nucleotide sequence: TGCGCCAGCAGCTTGGCAGGGAGGGAAAAACTGTTTTTT. It yields the protein CASSLAGREKLFF.